Below, one T cell receptor beta chain is given with its context. A second PCR of roughly 7 to 11 cycles used a sample-barcoded 5' primer and a J-beta primer mix. TCRdb analysed the 5' RACE reads with MiXCR anew, one entry per CDR3 protein. The table shows approximately 800,000 distinct CDR3 sequences, with just under 25% occurring only once. The data were taken from a study of blood T cells in healthy people across ages. This CDR3 region has 15 residues. V lost 0 bases and J 0 bases, leaving 10 bases between the germline ends. Germline CDR1 and CDR2: SGDLS and YYNGEE. The sample was also reused in another study, on T cells of mothers and their children.

Material: blood. V is TRBV9 and J is TRBJ2-7, with D unresolved. The TCR sequence derives from a boy between 5 and 17 years old in good health. CDR3 loop: CASSVGPDGSYEQYF. In nucleotides, the CDR3 is TGTGCCAGCAGCGTAGGACCGGATGGCTCCTACGAGCAGTACTTC.